This T cell receptor (beta chain) was documented in a study of blood T cells in healthy people across ages. Study-level findings and limits: It was the long-lived donors that had more naive CD4+ cells and higher diversity than aged donors.

Per germline, CDR1 LNHNV and CDR2 YYDKDF (reference sequence). The CDR3 covers 15 residues. V gave up 3 bases and J gave up 2 bases; unmatched junction bases: 7. With a J-beta primer mix and a sample-barcoded 5' primer, a second PCR ran 7 to 11 cycles. Per-sample output comprised a minimum of 2.5 million paired-end reads containing CDR3. Using its own MiXCR run on the 5' RACE reads, TCRdb lists one record per CDR3 protein. The sample consists of about 970,000 distinct CDR3 sequences, roughly half of them appearing once. A remark on this clonotype: Its antigen is unidentified.

The sample, around 10 milliliters of peripheral blood, was drawn from each donor. Sequencing input: blood. The V gene is TRBV15, the J gene TRBJ2-7; 7 positions agree with TRBD2. The clonotype was recovered from a woman aged 55 to 70 in good health. CDR3 nucleotides: TGTGCCACCAGCAGGCTAGCGGCAAAAACCTACGAGCAGTACTTC. This sequence encodes CATSRLAAKTYEQYF.